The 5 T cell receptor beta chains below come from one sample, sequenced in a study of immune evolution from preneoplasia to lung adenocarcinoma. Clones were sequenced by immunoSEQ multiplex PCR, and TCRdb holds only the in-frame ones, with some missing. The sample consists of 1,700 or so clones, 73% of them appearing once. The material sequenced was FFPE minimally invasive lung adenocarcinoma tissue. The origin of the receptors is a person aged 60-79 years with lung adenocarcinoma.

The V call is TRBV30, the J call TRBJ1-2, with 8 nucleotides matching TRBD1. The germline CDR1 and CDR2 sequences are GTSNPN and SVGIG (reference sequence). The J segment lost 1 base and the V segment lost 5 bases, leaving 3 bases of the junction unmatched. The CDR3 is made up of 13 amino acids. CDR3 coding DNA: TGTGCCTGGCAGGGACAGGATAACTATGGCTACACCTTC. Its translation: CAWQGQDNYGYTF.

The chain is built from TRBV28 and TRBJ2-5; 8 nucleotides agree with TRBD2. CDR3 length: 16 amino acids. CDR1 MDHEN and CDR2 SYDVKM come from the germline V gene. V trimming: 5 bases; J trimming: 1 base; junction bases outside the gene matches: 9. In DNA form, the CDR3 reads TGTGCCAGCAGTCCCCCCCGTAGCGGGGTCCAAGAGACCCAGTACTTC. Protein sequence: CASSPPRSGVQETQYF.

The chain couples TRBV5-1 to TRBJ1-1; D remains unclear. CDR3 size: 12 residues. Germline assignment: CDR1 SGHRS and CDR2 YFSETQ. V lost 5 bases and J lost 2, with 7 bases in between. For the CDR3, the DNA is TGCGCCAGCAGGTGGGCAAACACTGAAGCTTTCTTT. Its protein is CASRWANTEAFF.

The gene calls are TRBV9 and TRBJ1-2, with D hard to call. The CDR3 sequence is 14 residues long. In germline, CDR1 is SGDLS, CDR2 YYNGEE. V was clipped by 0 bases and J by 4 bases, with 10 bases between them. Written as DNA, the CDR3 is TGTGCCAGCAGCGTAGGGGGAATCGGCTATGGCTACACCTTC. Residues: CASSVGGIGYGYTF.

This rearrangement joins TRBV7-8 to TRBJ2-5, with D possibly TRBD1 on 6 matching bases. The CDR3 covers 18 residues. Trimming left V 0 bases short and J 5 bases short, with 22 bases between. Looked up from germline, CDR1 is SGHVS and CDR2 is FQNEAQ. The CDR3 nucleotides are TGTGCCAGCAGCTTAGCGCCGGAACAGCGGACAGCCCGGGAGACCCAGTACTTC. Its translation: CASSLAPEQRTARETQYF.